This T cell receptor (beta chain) was captured by sequencing in a study of early T cells in non-severe SARS-CoV-2 infection. Study-level information: Chains stayed unpaired after sequencing of bulk RNA from unsorted whole blood. Whole-study results and caveats: Anti-spike CD8 responses were favored in VDJdb matching, and private and CD4 specificities were missed.

Each single cDNA molecule received a unique molecular identifier. Each CDR3 protein gets one entry after TCRdb re-called the 5' RACE reads with MiXCR. The sample comprises 64,000 or so distinct CDR3 sequences, approximately 10% of which are singletons, and about 2.8% rests with the top ten. CDR1 and CDR2 from the germline V gene are SNHLY and FYNNEI. The germline V and J ends were trimmed by 7 bases and 0 bases, with 6 bases remaining between them. The CDR3 contains 12 residues. This clonotype was found a few times. Its target is not known. The sequence was collected from an adult who was a healthcare worker with PCR-confirmed SARS-CoV-2 infection or an uninfected control (not recorded which). Sequencing used whole blood, obtained at baseline. V is TRBV2 and J is TRBJ1-2; D is ambiguous. CDR3 sequence reads: CASMSANYGYTF. The CDR3 DNA is TGTGCCAGCATGTCCGCTAACTATGGCTACACCTTC.